Listed below are T cell receptor beta chains from one sample, sequenced in a study of control samples from healthy donors and cancer patients. Clones were read by immunoSEQ multiplex PCR, and TCRdb kept only the in-frame ones, dropping some. The repertoire includes about 120,000 clones, around nine tenths of them detected once, and over 10% sits in the top ten. Sequenced: blood. The receptor source for this set is a man aged 25-40 years in good health. The CDR3 runs from the conserved cysteine through the conserved F or W. D genes are given only for firm matches. Not every row has a clone size; where given, it reads once, few, many or a size class.

clone_size: NA
v_call: TRBV18
d_call: NA
j_call: TRBJ1-1
cdr3_nt: TGTGCCAGCTCACCACCTTCTGAGAACACTGAAGCTTTCTTT
cdr3_aa: CASSPPSENTEAFF

clone_size: NA
v_call: TRBV2
d_call: NA
j_call: TRBJ1-5
cdr3_nt: TGTGCCAGCGGGGACCGGGACATTGCATGGGGGCCCCAGCATTTT
cdr3_aa: CASGDRDIAWGPQHF

clone_size: NA
v_call: TRBV27
d_call: NA
j_call: TRBJ1-2
cdr3_nt: TGTGCCAGCAGTTTATCCTTACCAGGGGCGTCGGGCTACACCTTC
cdr3_aa: CASSLSLPGASGYTF

clone_size: NA
v_call: TRBV2
d_call: NA
j_call: TRBJ2-3
cdr3_nt: TGTGCCGGCGCGCAGGGGCTGGATACGCAGTATTTT
cdr3_aa: CAGAQGLDTQYF

clone_size: NA
v_call: TRBV14
d_call: NA
j_call: TRBJ1-1
cdr3_nt: TGTGCCAGCAGCCCCCGCCAGCTCCCCACTGAAGCTTTCTTT
cdr3_aa: CASSPRQLPTEAFF

clone_size: NA
v_call: TRBV15
d_call: NA
j_call: TRBJ2-1
cdr3_nt: TGTGCCACCAGCAGAGATCAGGTTCCTTCCAACAATGAGCAGTTCTTC
cdr3_aa: CATSRDQVPSNNEQFF

clone_size: few
v_call: TRBV14
d_call: NA
j_call: TRBJ2-2
cdr3_nt: TGTGCCAGCAGCCAAGCTAGGGGGGCAGGCACCGGGGAGCTGTTTTTT
cdr3_aa: CASSQARGAGTGELFF

clone_size: NA
v_call: TRBV5-1
d_call: TRBD2
j_call: TRBJ2-3
cdr3_nt: TGCGCCAGCACCTGGGGGACTAGCGGGGGCACAGATACGCAGTATTTT
cdr3_aa: CASTWGTSGGTDTQYF

clone_size: NA
v_call: TRBV19
d_call: NA
j_call: TRBJ2-2
cdr3_nt: TGTGCCAGTAGTATAGGGTCGACCGGGGAGCTGTTTTTT
cdr3_aa: CASSIGSTGELFF

clone_size: NA
v_call: TRBV12-5
d_call: TRBD1
j_call: TRBJ2-3
cdr3_nt: TGTGCTAGTGGTTTGGCGATCCAGGGGGCAGATACGCAGTATTTT
cdr3_aa: CASGLAIQGADTQYF

clone_size: NA
v_call: TRBV20-1
d_call: TRBD2
j_call: TRBJ2-1
cdr3_nt: TGCAGTGCTAGTGTGACTAGCGGGGGGCCTGGCGAGCAGTTCTTC
cdr3_aa: CSASVTSGGPGEQFF

clone_size: NA
v_call: TRBV11-3
d_call: NA
j_call: TRBJ2-5
cdr3_nt: TGTGCCAGCAGCCCTCTGAAGGAACCCAAAGAGACCCAGTACTTC
cdr3_aa: CASSPLKEPKETQYF

clone_size: NA
v_call: TRBV12-5
d_call: NA
j_call: TRBJ1-5
cdr3_nt: TGTGCTAGTGGCCTCGAGCTTGTGGATTACTATAGCAATCAGCCCCAGCATTTT
cdr3_aa: CASGLELVDYYSNQPQHF

clone_size: NA
v_call: TRBV28
d_call: TRBD1
j_call: TRBJ1-2
cdr3_nt: TGTGCCAGCAGCCCAGGGGGGGACAGAGCCTATGGCTACACCTTC
cdr3_aa: CASSPGGDRAYGYTF

clone_size: NA
v_call: TRBV5-1
d_call: NA
j_call: TRBJ1-2
cdr3_nt: TGCGCCAGCAGCTTAGGGGCAGGGACGGGCTACACCTTC
cdr3_aa: CASSLGAGTGYTF

clone_size: NA
v_call: TRBV28
d_call: NA
j_call: TRBJ1-2
cdr3_nt: TGTGCCAGCAGTCTACAGGTCGACTATGGCTACACCTTC
cdr3_aa: CASSLQVDYGYTF

clone_size: NA
v_call: TRBV28
d_call: NA
j_call: TRBJ1-2
cdr3_nt: TGTGCCAGCAGTTTAGGTGCAGGGAAAGGCTACACCTTC
cdr3_aa: CASSLGAGKGYTF

clone_size: NA
v_call: TRBV11-2
d_call: TRBD1
j_call: TRBJ1-5
cdr3_nt: TGTGCCAGCAGCCCGGACAGGGAACAGCCCCAGCATTTT
cdr3_aa: CASSPDREQPQHF

clone_size: NA
v_call: TRBV7-9
d_call: TRBD1
j_call: TRBJ2-6
cdr3_nt: TGTGCCAGCAGCAACAGGGGTGATCGAAATTTCTCTGGGGCCAACGTCCTGACTTTC
cdr3_aa: CASSNRGDRNFSGANVLTF

clone_size: NA
v_call: TRBV2
d_call: TRBD2
j_call: TRBJ2-1
cdr3_nt: TGTGCCAGCAGCACCGGGACTAGCGGGGCCTACAATGAGCAGTTCTTC
cdr3_aa: CASSTGTSGAYNEQFF

clone_size: NA
v_call: TRBV7-2
d_call: TRBD2
j_call: TRBJ2-1
cdr3_nt: TGTGCCAGCAGCTTAGCAGAGCGGGGGGGATGGAATGAGCAGTTCTTC
cdr3_aa: CASSLAERGGWNEQFF

clone_size: NA
v_call: TRBV29-1
d_call: TRBD1
j_call: TRBJ1-4
cdr3_nt: TGCAGCGTTGGGGACAGGGGTCCAACTCTTAATGAAAAACTGTTTTTT
cdr3_aa: CSVGDRGPTLNEKLFF

clone_size: NA
v_call: TRBV18
d_call: NA
j_call: TRBJ2-7
cdr3_nt: TGTGCCAGCTCACCAGTCCATGACTCCTACGAGCAGTACTTC
cdr3_aa: CASSPVHDSYEQYF

clone_size: NA
v_call: TRBV10-3
d_call: NA
j_call: TRBJ1-6
cdr3_nt: TGTGCCATAGGACGGGGTGGAGGAGGTCCCCTCCACTTT
cdr3_aa: CAIGRGGGGPLHF

clone_size: NA
v_call: TRBV2
d_call: TRBD1
j_call: TRBJ1-2
cdr3_nt: TGTGCCAGCAGTGGTGACAGGGATGGCTACACCTTC
cdr3_aa: CASSGDRDGYTF

clone_size: NA
v_call: TRBV5-8
d_call: NA
j_call: TRBJ1-1
cdr3_nt: TGTGCCAGCAATTTGGCACTTGGAATGGGTGAAGCTTTCTTT
cdr3_aa: CASNLALGMGEAFF

clone_size: NA
v_call: TRBV28
d_call: NA
j_call: TRBJ1-5
cdr3_nt: TGTGCCAGCACCCATGAGGGCGTTTATAGCAATCAGCCCCAGCATTTT
cdr3_aa: CASTHEGVYSNQPQHF

clone_size: NA
v_call: TRBV11-1
d_call: NA
j_call: TRBJ1-1
cdr3_nt: TGTGCCAGCAGCTTAGTAGGGGACACTGAAGCTTTCTTT
cdr3_aa: CASSLVGDTEAFF

clone_size: NA
v_call: TRBV15
d_call: NA
j_call: TRBJ1-6
cdr3_nt: TGTGCCACCAGCAGAGATCAGGGCGAATTTTCACCCCTCCACTTT
cdr3_aa: CATSRDQGEFSPLHF

clone_size: NA
v_call: TRBV9
d_call: NA
j_call: TRBJ1-3
cdr3_nt: TGTGCCAGCAGCCCCTCCGGACAGCGTGGAAACACCATATATTTT
cdr3_aa: CASSPSGQRGNTIYF

clone_size: once
v_call: TRBV24-1
d_call: TRBD1
j_call: TRBJ1-4
cdr3_nt: TGTGCCACCAGTGATCCGCCGGGACAGGGGGCGCGGGAAAAACTGTTTTTT
cdr3_aa: CATSDPPGQGAREKLFF

clone_size: NA
v_call: TRBV27
d_call: TRBD1
j_call: TRBJ1-5
cdr3_nt: TGTGCCAGCAGTTCATCCCCCGGGACAGGTTTCGGCAATCAGCCCCAGCATTTT
cdr3_aa: CASSSSPGTGFGNQPQHF

clone_size: NA
v_call: TRBV2
d_call: NA
j_call: TRBJ2-5
cdr3_nt: TGTGCCAGCACATCCTCGGGGCTGGGGCAAGAGACCCAGTACTTC
cdr3_aa: CASTSSGLGQETQYF

clone_size: NA
v_call: TRBV6-5
d_call: TRBD2
j_call: TRBJ2-1
cdr3_nt: TGTGCCAGCAGGCTGGGACTAGCGGGGGGTACTTTCTTC
cdr3_aa: CASRLGLAGGTFF

clone_size: NA
v_call: TRBV21-1
d_call: NA
j_call: TRBJ1-3
cdr3_nt: TGTGCCAGCAGCAAAGCGAGGGGGACTGGAAACACCATATATTTT
cdr3_aa: CASSKARGTGNTIYF

clone_size: NA
v_call: TRBV29-1
d_call: NA
j_call: TRBJ1-1
cdr3_nt: TGCAGCGTCGCTAGGTTAGGCTCTGAAGCTTTCTTT
cdr3_aa: CSVARLGSEAFF

clone_size: NA
v_call: TRBV15
d_call: NA
j_call: TRBJ1-5
cdr3_nt: TGTGCCACCAGCAGAGATCAGGGACGGCTCAATCAGCCCCAGCATTTT
cdr3_aa: CATSRDQGRLNQPQHF

clone_size: NA
v_call: TRBV30
d_call: NA
j_call: TRBJ1-4
cdr3_nt: TGTGCCTGGAGCGACCCCAAGGAAAAACTGTTTTTT
cdr3_aa: CAWSDPKEKLFF

clone_size: NA
v_call: TRBV7-7
d_call: NA
j_call: TRBJ2-7
cdr3_nt: TGTGCCAGCAGCTTAGCACAAGGGGTGGGGTACGAGCAGTACTTC
cdr3_aa: CASSLAQGVGYEQYF

clone_size: NA
v_call: TRBV5-1
d_call: NA
j_call: TRBJ2-6
cdr3_nt: TGCGCCAGCAGCTTAGGCAGTTACTCTGGGGCCAACGTCCTGACTTTC
cdr3_aa: CASSLGSYSGANVLTF

clone_size: NA
v_call: TRBV5-8
d_call: NA
j_call: TRBJ1-2
cdr3_nt: TGTGCCAGCAGGCCCACAGGGCGGGCTAACTATGGCTACACCTTC
cdr3_aa: CASRPTGRANYGYTF

clone_size: few
v_call: TRBV7-3
d_call: NA
j_call: TRBJ2-2
cdr3_nt: TGTGCCAGCAGCTTCGGGACTCCCAACACCGGGGAGCTGTTTTTT
cdr3_aa: CASSFGTPNTGELFF

clone_size: NA
v_call: TRBV6-5
d_call: NA
j_call: TRBJ1-1
cdr3_nt: TGTGCCAGCAGTTACGATCGGCAGGGTGGTGGAGCTTTCTTT
cdr3_aa: CASSYDRQGGGAFF

clone_size: few
v_call: TRBV2
d_call: TRBD1
j_call: TRBJ1-5
cdr3_nt: TGTGCCAGCAGTGTCGACAGGGCGGGCAATCAGCCCCAGCATTTT
cdr3_aa: CASSVDRAGNQPQHF

clone_size: NA
v_call: TRBV6-4
d_call: NA
j_call: TRBJ1-1
cdr3_nt: TGTGCCAGCAGTGACTCGTCACTGAACACTGAAGCTTTCTTT
cdr3_aa: CASSDSSLNTEAFF

clone_size: NA
v_call: TRBV9
d_call: TRBD1
j_call: TRBJ1-3
cdr3_nt: TGTGCCAGCAGCGTACGTGGGGGACAGGGGGCCGGAAACACCATATATTTT
cdr3_aa: CASSVRGGQGAGNTIYF

clone_size: NA
v_call: TRBV5-5
d_call: NA
j_call: TRBJ1-4
cdr3_nt: TGTGCCAGCAGCTTGTCGAGGGGAGGTGGTGAAAAACTGTTTTTT
cdr3_aa: CASSLSRGGGEKLFF

clone_size: NA
v_call: TRBV19
d_call: NA
j_call: TRBJ2-6
cdr3_nt: TGTGCCAGTAGTAGGCCCCCTAACGTCCTGACTTTC
cdr3_aa: CASSRPPNVLTF

clone_size: NA
v_call: TRBV3-1/TRBV3-2
d_call: NA
j_call: TRBJ1-5
cdr3_nt: TGTGCCAGCAGCCATGGCAATCAGCCCCAGCATTTT
cdr3_aa: CASSHGNQPQHF

clone_size: NA
v_call: TRBV9
d_call: NA
j_call: TRBJ1-1
cdr3_nt: TGTGCCAGCAGCGTCGCCACTGAAGCTTTCTTT
cdr3_aa: CASSVATEAFF

clone_size: NA
v_call: TRBV7-6
d_call: NA
j_call: TRBJ1-1
cdr3_nt: TGTGCCAGCAGCTTAGGGTTGGGCGGGAACACTGAAGCTTTCTTT
cdr3_aa: CASSLGLGGNTEAFF